The sequence of this T cell receptor beta chain was determined in a study of identifying expanded T cells in peripheral blood. Study-wide results and limits: Approximately two-week clone count variance significantly increased as total template count grew. Over two and four weeks, about 16 and 20 clones changed, versus approximately 1.1 between replicates.

A word on this clone: Its antigen is unknown.

Collection occurred without any documented infections or immune events in donors. The germline V gene encodes CDR1 SGHTA and CDR2 FQGNSA. V was trimmed by 5 bases and J by 3 bases, leaving 13 bases between them. CDR3 length: 14 residues. Generated by immunoSEQ multiplex PCR, the TCRdb table keeps only in-frame clones and is missing some. The table has about 82,000 clones, 85% to 90% seen once. V usage is TRBV7-2 and J usage is TRBJ2-5; perhaps TRBD2 as D (6 bases). This receptor was obtained from a person aged 18-70 years in good health. Sequenced: blood. CDR3 amino acids: CASSPGTFKETQYF. The DNA for the CDR3 is TGTGCCAGCAGCCCCGGGACTTTCAAAGAGACCCAGTACTTC.